This T cell receptor beta chain was profiled in a study of T cells after yellow fever vaccination (dated by TCRdb to about 2019). With respect to the entire study: The SMART-Seq v4 Ultra Low Input RNA kit was used to prepare libraries from fractions with low cell numbers. To follow T-cell clones before and after primary and booster YFV17D yellow fever vaccination, bulk TCR alpha and beta repertoires were sequenced over time. The cohort comprised two healthy male donors, one aged 18 to 29 and one aged 30 to 39 years. Blood was collected at multiple timepoints before and after primary and secondary immunization, and bulk PBMC replicates and cell subsets were isolated.

The cysteine opens and the phenylalanine closes a CDR3 of 12 amino acids. Left in the record is the CDR3 DNA by itself, 36 bases read in frame from the first base. Taken from the germline V gene (reference sequence), the CDR1 and CDR2 loops are MNHEY and SMNVEV. Between the V and J ends, shortened by 2 bases and 10 bases respectively, the junction contains 9 bases. General conclusions and limits of the study: After the booster, most clones that had expanded after primary vaccination were detected again (almost 97% of CD4 and 70% to 90% of CD8), suggesting broad maintenance of memory. A small fraction of clonotypes appeared in both the CD4 and CD8 compartments, likely as a result of convergent recombination. Only a couple of donors were included in the study, so the extent to which the findings can be generalized is limited. The secondary T-cell response was found to be weaker but faster than the primary response, with a peak reached on day 5 rather than on day 15. FACS-sorted repertoires could contain abundant contaminating clonotypes from the bulk population, so computational filtering was required.

Sequencing was performed on an Illumina NovaSeq 6000. TCR cDNA was made using 5'RACE template switching, a step that added a universal primer site and unique molecular identifiers. Priming for cDNA synthesis came from both the TCR alpha and TCR beta constant segments. Two PCR steps were used to amplify libraries, with sample barcodes and sequencing adapters being added in the second step. Sequencing of libraries was performed on Illumina HiSeq 2500 (2x100 bp) or NovaSeq (2x150 bp). The study's own analysis went as follows. MIGEC handled demultiplexing of reads and collapsing into UMI consensus sequences, while MiXCR performed V(D)J alignment. Clonotypes responding to the vaccine were identified with edgeR on replicate PBMC samples, with the criteria of FDR below 0.01 and a log2 fold change above 5 up to day 15. Each bulk clonotype received a CD4 or CD8 identity based on whether the sequenced CD4 or CD8 repertoire contained that clonotype at higher abundance. TCRdb trimmed the raw reads at Q25, called clones with MiXCR and kept productive beta chains. Records with the same CDR3 protein are collapsed into one entry carrying the most frequent genes and DNA. The V and J calls come from TCRdb's annotation, not from the publication. Present in this sample are 120,000 or so distinct CDR3 sequences, about 8.2% of which were seen just once. 30% to 40% of the sample is in the top ten clones.

The intended sense of this specimen's treatment or condition label: live attenuated yellow fever vaccine strain. A standard Ficoll-Paque protocol was used to isolate PBMCs from peripheral blood. CD4 and CD8 T-cell fractions were isolated with Dynabeads CD4 and CD8 positive selection kits. RNA was extracted with TriZol from bulk PBMCs, CD4 and CD8 fractions, and dextramer-positive and dextramer-negative fractions. Comments on this clonotype: Its antigen remains unidentified. No base quality information exists; no much larger clone differs at one position.

The sample was CD8+ T cells sorted from PBMCs, taken on the day of the yellow fever booster vaccination. The origin of this receptor is a man between 18 and 29 years old who received the YFV17D yellow fever vaccine. The chain couples TRBV27 to TRBJ2-1; the D gene remains uncertain. At the DNA level, the sequence is TGTGCCAGCAGTTTAATGGCCGGGGAGCAGTTCTTC. The resulting protein is CASSLMAGEQFF.